These 11 T cell receptor beta chains originate from one sample sequenced in a study of T cells in Graves' hyperthyroidism and ophthalmopathy. From RNA transcripts, TCR beta CDR3 regions were amplified. The HTBI primer set served for first-round RT-PCR of the TCR CDR3. TCRdb re-analysed the multiplex PCR reads in MiXCR, keeping a single row per CDR3 protein. This table has hundreds of thousands of distinct CDR3 sequences, approximately 24% appearing once. Source material: blood. All receptors derive from a woman aged 25-40 years with Graves' ophthalmopathy.

This rearrangement joins TRBV30 to TRBJ1-5; no firm D call. The CDR3 contains 13 residues. Germline loops: CDR1 GTSNPN, CDR2 SVGIG (reference sequence). V dropped 1 base and J dropped 4 bases, with 8 bases sitting between them. CDR3 nucleotides: TGTGCCTGGAGTGGAGCGTCAAATCAGCCCCAGCATTTT. It is translated as CAWSGASNQPQHF.

This clonotype was seen ten or more times. As DNA, the CDR3 is TGTGCCAGCAGCCTCCTCCCGGGACAGGCCTTGTACGAGCAGTACTTC. Its protein is CASSLLPGQALYEQYF. The chain links TRBV11-1 to TRBJ2-7; 8 nucleotides line up with TRBD1. The CDR3 is 16 residues long. The V gene's germline CDR1 is SGHAT and CDR2 FQDESV (reference sequence). V lost 5 bases to trimming and J lost 4 bases; unmatched junction nucleotides: 13.

This clonotype showed up many times. The chain carries TRBV6-5 and TRBJ2-7, with a possible D match to TRBD1 (6 bases). The CDR3 has 13 amino acids. Germline lookup yields CDR1 MNHEY and CDR2 SVGAGI. Trimming cost V 5 bases and J 0 bases, with 8 bases left between them. Here the CDR3 DNA reads TGTGCCAGCAGTAGGGACAACTCCTACGAGCAGTACTTC. Translated: CASSRDNSYEQYF.

In its sample, this clonotype was seen many times. The chain uses TRBV10-3 and TRBJ2-5; D is perhaps TRBD1 or TRBD2 (5 bases each). The V end lost 6 bases, the J end lost 1 base, and 15 bases lay between the germline ends. Germline loops: CDR1 ENHRY, CDR2 SYGVKD. This CDR3 is built from 15 residues. The CDR3 DNA follows: TGTGCCATCAGCCAAAGGGCAGGGACCCAAGAGACCCAGTACTTC. Encoded protein: CAISQRAGTQETQYF.

The chain links TRBV28 to TRBJ2-5, with D tentatively TRBD2 (6 bases). The CDR3 runs to 15 residues. Germline assignment: CDR1 MDHEN and CDR2 SYDVKM. V gave up 1 base and J gave up 6 bases, with 15 bases separating them. CDR3 protein: CASSLLAGRGKTQYF. The CDR3 nucleotides read TGTGCCAGCAGTTTATTGGCGGGGCGGGGAAAGACCCAGTACTTC. The whole variable domain, remainder taken from reference TRBV28 and TRBJ2-5, is DVKVTQSSRYLVKRTGEKVFLECVQDMDHENMFWYRQDPGLGLRLIYFSYDVKMKEKGDIPEGYSVSREKKERFSLILESASTNQTSMYLCASSLLAGRGKTQYFGPGTRLLVL.

This clonotype was detected a few times. This may stem from a read error, because a much larger clone lies one nucleotide away. J is TRBJ2-4 and V is TRBV6-1; 8 nucleotides agree with TRBD1. Germline assignment: CDR1 MNHNS and CDR2 SASEGT. The CDR3 runs to 15 residues. Germline trimming cut 4 bases from V and 14 bases from J; bases unmatched to any gene: 16. The CDR3 bases are TGTGCCAGCAGTGGTGGGACAGGCGACTTTGGCAGTAAGTACTTC. As protein: CASSGGTGDFGSKYF.

The chain joins TRBV28 to TRBJ2-2; unclear D gene. The germline V gene has CDR1 MDHEN and CDR2 SYDVKM. The CDR3 contains 17 residues. The ends were cut back, 0 bases at V and 0 bases at J, with 11 bases in the middle. CDR3 protein: CASSLWGSAPNTGELFF. In nucleotides, the CDR3 is TGTGCCAGCAGTTTATGGGGAAGCGCCCCGAACACCGGGGAGCTGTTTTTT. Full variable domain (remainder filled in from reference TRBV28 and TRBJ2-2): DVKVTQSSRYLVKRTGEKVFLECVQDMDHENMFWYRQDPGLGLRLIYFSYDVKMKEKGDIPEGYSVSREKKERFSLILESASTNQTSMYLCASSLWGSAPNTGELFFGEGSRLTVL.

Worth noting for this clonotype: This sequence may be a read error, since a much larger clone differs from it by one base. This chain connects TRBV18 to TRBJ1-2; D remains ambiguous. The CDR3 has 14 residues. V lost 6 bases and J 10 bases, leaving 21 bases between the germline ends. Germline CDR1 KGHSH, CDR2 LQKENI. The CDR3 DNA reads TGTGCCAGCTCTCGGGCTGACGGCGGGGATGTCTACACCTTC. Its protein product is CASSRADGGDVYTF.

In this sample, this clonotype turned up many times. This chain uses TRBV7-2 with TRBJ2-5, with D perhaps being TRBD1 or TRBD2 (5 bases each). The ends were cut back, 4 bases at V and 5 bases at J, with 17 bases in the middle. Germline values: CDR1 SGHTA, CDR2 FQGNSA. The CDR3 totals 15 residues. CDR3 amino acids: CASSSQGSGGETQYF. CDR3 in DNA: TGTGCCAGCAGCTCCCAGGGATCCGGCGGGGAGACCCAGTACTTC.

This clonotype was seen at least ten times. V and J are TRBV4-1 and TRBJ2-5; tentatively, D is TRBD2 (5 bases). The germline CDR1 and CDR2 sequences are MGHRA and YSYEKL. CDR3 size: 15 residues. V lost 0 bases to trimming and J lost 1 base, with 9 bases between them. The DNA of the CDR3 is TGCGCCAGCAGCCAAGACGGGCTAGCCCAAGAGACCCAGTACTTC. The encoded protein is CASSQDGLAQETQYF.

Only a few counts were recorded for this clonotype. The rearrangement joins TRBV5-1 to TRBJ2-2; D is unclear. Germline V gene lookup returns CDR1 SGHRS and CDR2 YFSETQ. V was trimmed by 2 bases and J by 1 base, leaving 12 bases between them. This CDR3 contains 16 residues. The CDR3 spells CASSFRPSVNTGELFF. Written as DNA, the CDR3 is TGCGCCAGCAGCTTCCGCCCGTCTGTGAACACCGGGGAGCTGTTTTTT. Full variable domain (outside the CDR3, taken from reference TRBV5-1 and TRBJ2-2): KAGVTQTPRYLIKTRGQQVTLSCSPISGHRSVSWYQQTPGQGLQFLFEYFSETQRNKGNFPGRFSGRQFSNSRSEMNVSTLELGDSALYLCASSFRPSVNTGELFFGEGSRLTVL.